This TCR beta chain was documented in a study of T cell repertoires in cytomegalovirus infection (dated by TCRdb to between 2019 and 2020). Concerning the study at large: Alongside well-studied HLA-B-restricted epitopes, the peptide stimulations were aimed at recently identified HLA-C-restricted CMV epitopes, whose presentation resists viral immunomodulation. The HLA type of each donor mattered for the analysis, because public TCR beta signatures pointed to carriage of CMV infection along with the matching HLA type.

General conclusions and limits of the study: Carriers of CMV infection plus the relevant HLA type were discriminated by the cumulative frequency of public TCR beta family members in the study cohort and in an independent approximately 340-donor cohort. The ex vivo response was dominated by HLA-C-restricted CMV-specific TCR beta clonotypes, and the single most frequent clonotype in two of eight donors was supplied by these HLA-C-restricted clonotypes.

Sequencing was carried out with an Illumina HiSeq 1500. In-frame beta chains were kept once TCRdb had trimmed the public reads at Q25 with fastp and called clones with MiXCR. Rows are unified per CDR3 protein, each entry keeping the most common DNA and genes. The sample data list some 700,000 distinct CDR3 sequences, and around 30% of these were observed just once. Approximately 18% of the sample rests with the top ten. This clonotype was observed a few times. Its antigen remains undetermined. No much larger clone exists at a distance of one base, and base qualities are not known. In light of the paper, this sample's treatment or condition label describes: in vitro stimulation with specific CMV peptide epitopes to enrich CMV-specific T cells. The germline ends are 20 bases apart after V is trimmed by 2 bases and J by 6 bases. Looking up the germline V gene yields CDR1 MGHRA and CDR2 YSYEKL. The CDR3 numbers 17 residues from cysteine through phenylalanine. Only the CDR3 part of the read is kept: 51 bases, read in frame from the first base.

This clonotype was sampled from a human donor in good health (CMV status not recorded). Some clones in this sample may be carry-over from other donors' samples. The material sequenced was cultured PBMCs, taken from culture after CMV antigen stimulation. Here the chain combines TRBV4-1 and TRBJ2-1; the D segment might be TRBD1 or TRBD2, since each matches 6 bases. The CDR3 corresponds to CASSQLGIFGGGNEQFF. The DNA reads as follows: TGCGCCAGCAGCCAATTGGGGATTTTCGGGGGCGGCAATGAGCAGTTCTTC.